Reported below is one TCR beta chain. This CDR3 is 15 amino acids long. With 0 bases removed from V and 0 bases from J, the gap between germline ends came to 8 bases. Germline V gene data show CDR1 as SEHNR and CDR2 as FQNEAQ (reference sequence). These data originate in a study of T cell changes during pregnancy in multiple sclerosis. The repertoire was sequenced with immunoSEQ multiplex PCR; TCRdb's copy has only in-frame clones and lacks some. The table shows around 36,000 clones, with 80% to 95% occurring only once. The sample in question was CD4+ T cells from peripheral blood mononuclear cells, obtained in the third trimester of pregnancy. The chain couples TRBV7-9 to TRBJ1-1; D possibly corresponds to TRBD1 (5 bases). The TCR sequence derives from a female donor with multiple sclerosis, enrolled in a pregnancy study. The chain's CDR3 is CASSLAGTLNTEAFF. The CDR3 DNA reads TGTGCCAGCAGCTTAGCTGGGACTTTGAACACTGAAGCTTTCTTT.